One sample yielded the 15 T cell receptor beta chains listed below, sequenced in a study of blood T cell repertoires in COVID-19. TCRdb keeps only in-frame clones here, not all; method: immunoSEQ multiplex PCR. This table holds hundreds of thousands of clones, 86% found once. The sample comprised peripheral blood. These receptors all stem from a woman aged 70 to 79 with COVID-19, enrolled during active disease.

The chain carries TRBV15 and TRBJ2-1, with 10 bases lining up with TRBD1. CDR3 length equals 14 residues. The germline V gene encodes CDR1 LNHNV and CDR2 YYDKDF (reference sequence). V lost 6 bases, J lost 2 bases, and 1 base stayed unmatched. The CDR3 bases are TGTGCCACCAGGGACAGGGGGGCCTACAATGAGCAGTTCTTC. The encoded protein is CATRDRGAYNEQFF.

The V and J genes are TRBV13 and TRBJ2-7, with 12 bases fitting TRBD2. The CDR3 runs 16 residues. From germline, CDR1 is PRHDT and CDR2 FYEKMQ (reference sequence). The trim removed 4 bases at V and 7 bases at J, leaving 11 bases unmatched. CDR3 amino acids: CASSSHGTSGPGEQYF. CDR3 in DNA: TGTGCCAGCAGCTCCCATGGGACTAGCGGGCCGGGGGAGCAGTACTTC.

The rearrangement uses TRBV7-9 and TRBJ1-3, with TRBD1 matching 9 bases. The V gene's germline CDR1 is SEHNR and CDR2 FQNEAQ (reference sequence). V lost 5 bases to trimming and J lost 2 bases; unmatched junction nucleotides: 7. CDR3 length equals 16 residues. The CDR3: CASSPQGALTGNTIYF. The CDR3 bases are TGTGCCAGCAGCCCACAGGGGGCGCTCACTGGAAACACCATATATTTT.

The V and J genes are TRBV4-1 and TRBJ2-7; D perhaps matches TRBD2 (7 bases). The CDR3 sequence is 15 residues long. With 2 bases removed from V and 1 base from J, the gap between germline ends came to 12 bases. In germline, CDR1 is MGHRA, CDR2 YSYEKL. CDR3 region: CASSQPGGPSYEQYF. In nucleotides, the CDR3 is TGCGCCAGCAGCCAACCCGGGGGGCCTTCCTACGAGCAGTACTTC.

The gene calls are TRBV5-6 and TRBJ1-6; the match to TRBD1 covers 8 bases. Germline CDR1 is SGHDT and CDR2 is YYEEEE. This CDR3 has 16 amino acids. The junction had 10 bases not matched to a gene; V was cut back by 4 bases and J by 7 bases. The CDR3 DNA reads as TGTGCCAGCAGCCATGACAGGGGAGGCTGGAATTCACCCCTCCACTTT. This encodes CASSHDRGGWNSPLHF. The whole variable domain, filled in from reference TRBV5-6 and TRBJ1-6, reads DAGVTQSPTHLIKTRGQQVTLRCSPKSGHDTVSWYQQALGQGPQFIFQYYEEEERQRGNFPDRFSGHQFPNYSSELNVNALLLGDSALYLCASSHDRGGWNSPLHFGNGTRLTVT.

The CDR3 loop is CASSLSLSSYEQYF. CDR3 sequence (DNA): TGTGCCAGCAGTTTATCCCTAAGCTCCTACGAGCAGTACTTC. The rearrangement uses TRBV27 and TRBJ2-7; D is unclear. In germline, CDR1 is MNHEY, CDR2 SMNVEV (reference sequence). V was cut by 0 bases and J by 0 bases, with 6 bases left in between. This CDR3 is built from 14 residues.

The chain is built from TRBV6-4 and TRBJ2-5; 14 bases align to TRBD2. The CDR3 contains 16 residues. Germline trimming cut 6 bases from V and 4 bases from J; bases unmatched to any gene: 7. Germline V gives CDR1 MRHNA, CDR2 SNTAGT. The CDR3 protein is CASSRGLAGGGETQYF. The CDR3 DNA reads as TGTGCCAGCAGCCGAGGACTAGCGGGGGGTGGAGAGACCCAGTACTTC.

The rearrangement links TRBV5-1 to TRBJ2-5, with D perhaps TRBD2 (7 bases). V lost 0 bases to trimming and J lost 4 bases, with 13 bases between them. Germline assignment: CDR1 SGHRS and CDR2 YFSETQ. The CDR3 length is 15 residues. The CDR3 sequence is CASSLVPGGRETQYF. Written as DNA, the CDR3 is TGCGCCAGCAGCTTGGTCCCCGGGGGGCGAGAGACCCAGTACTTC.

The rearrangement uses TRBV5-1 and TRBJ2-1; perhaps TRBD2 as D (5 bases). There are 17 residues in the CDR3. Germline V gives CDR1 SGHRS, CDR2 YFSETQ. With 0 bases removed from V and 6 bases from J, the gap between germline ends came to 19 bases. CDR3 coding DNA: TGCGCCAGCAGCTTGGTTACTAGTAATGTTTTAAGCAATGAGCAGTTCTTC. Its translation is CASSLVTSNVLSNEQFF.

The genes are TRBV24-1 and TRBJ1-2, with D unresolved. Trimming pared 5 bases from V and 7 bases from J, leaving 7 bases between. Germline CDR1 reads KGHDR; CDR2 reads SFDVKD. The CDR3 covers 11 residues. The CDR3 DNA reads TGTGCCACCAGTGGAGGTAGTGGCTACACCTTC. Amino acid sequence: CATSGGSGYTF.

This chain connects TRBV24-1 to TRBJ2-5, with D maybe TRBD2 (6 bases). Germline CDR1 is KGHDR and CDR2 is SFDVKD. This CDR3 is 15 amino acids long. Trimming removed 4 bases from V and 5 bases from J, with 16 bases in between. In DNA form, the CDR3 reads TGTGCCACCAGTGAAAATGCAGCGGGTCACGAGACCCAGTACTTC. It encodes CATSENAAGHETQYF.

The V and J genes are TRBV5-1 and TRBJ1-1, with D possibly TRBD1 on 6 matching bases. The V gene's germline CDR1 is SGHRS and CDR2 YFSETQ. V was pared by 2 bases and J by 3 bases, with 14 bases between. The CDR3 consists of 15 residues. CDR3 protein: CASSFLQGGDTEAFF. CDR3 nucleotides: TGCGCCAGCAGCTTCCTACAGGGTGGGGACACTGAAGCTTTCTTT.

The chain employs TRBV7-2 and TRBJ1-4; no clear D gene. Germline V gives CDR1 SGHTA, CDR2 FQGNSA. Trimming shortened V by 1 base and J by 3 bases, and 3 bases separated the two germline ends. CDR3 length: 13 residues. CDR3 coding DNA: TGTGCCAGCAGCTTAGAGCCTAATGAAAAACTGTTTTTT. Protein product: CASSLEPNEKLFF.

The V gene is TRBV4-1, the J gene TRBJ1-5; 8 nucleotides match TRBD1. Germline CDR1 MGHRA, CDR2 YSYEKL. Trimming cost V 3 bases and J 0 bases; bases outside gene matches: 13. The CDR3 is 19 amino acids. CDR3 in DNA: TGCGCCAGCAGCCATCCCGCGGGACAGGCGCCCCGTAGCAATCAGCCCCAGCATTTT. Translated: CASSHPAGQAPRSNQPQHF.

V gene TRBV5-6 combines with J gene TRBJ2-3; 9 bases fit TRBD1. From germline, CDR1 is SGHDT and CDR2 YYEEEE. The CDR3 loop spans 15 amino acids. Trimming at V came to 3 bases and at J to 6 bases, leaving 8 bases not matched to a gene. CDR3 nucleotide sequence: TGTGCCAGCAGCTGGGCGACAGGGGGAGCTGATACGCAGTATTTT. Translating it yields CASSWATGGADTQYF.